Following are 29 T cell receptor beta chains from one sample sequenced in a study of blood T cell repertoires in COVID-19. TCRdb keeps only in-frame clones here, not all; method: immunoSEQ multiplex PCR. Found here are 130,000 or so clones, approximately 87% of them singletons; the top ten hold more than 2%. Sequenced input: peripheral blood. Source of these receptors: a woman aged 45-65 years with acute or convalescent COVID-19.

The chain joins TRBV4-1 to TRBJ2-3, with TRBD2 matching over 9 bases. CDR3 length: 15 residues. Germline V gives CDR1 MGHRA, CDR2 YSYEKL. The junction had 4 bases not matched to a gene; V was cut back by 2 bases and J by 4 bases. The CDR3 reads CASSQLAGEADTQYF. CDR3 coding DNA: TGCGCCAGCAGCCAATTAGCGGGAGAGGCAGATACGCAGTATTTT.

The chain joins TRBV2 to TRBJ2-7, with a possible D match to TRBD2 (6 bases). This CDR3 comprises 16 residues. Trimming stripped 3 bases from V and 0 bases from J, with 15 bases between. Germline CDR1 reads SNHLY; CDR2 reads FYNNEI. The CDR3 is CASSDPQEGYSYEQYF. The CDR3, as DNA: TGTGCCAGCAGTGATCCTCAGGAGGGATACTCCTACGAGCAGTACTTC.

In DNA, the CDR3 is TGCGCCAGCAGCTTGGAAAGGGGGGAGCAGTACTTC. Its translation: CASSLERGEQYF. The chain is built from TRBV5-1 and TRBJ2-7; TRBD1 is a possible D gene (6 bases). CDR3 length: 12 amino acids. The germline gives CDR1 SGHRS, CDR2 YFSETQ. Deletions cut 0 bases from V and 7 bases from J, with 8 bases between.

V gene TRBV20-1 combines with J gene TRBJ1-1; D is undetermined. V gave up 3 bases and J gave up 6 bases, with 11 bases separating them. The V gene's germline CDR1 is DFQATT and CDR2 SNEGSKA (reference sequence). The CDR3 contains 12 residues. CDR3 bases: TGCAGTGCTAGTTCAGGTCGGTCTGAAGCTTTCTTT. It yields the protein CSASSGRSEAFF.

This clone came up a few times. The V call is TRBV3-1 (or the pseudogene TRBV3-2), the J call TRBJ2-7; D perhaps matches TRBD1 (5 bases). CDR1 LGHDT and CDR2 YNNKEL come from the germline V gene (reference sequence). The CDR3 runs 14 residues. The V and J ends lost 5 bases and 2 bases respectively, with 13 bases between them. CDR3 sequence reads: CASSSPGLPYEQYF. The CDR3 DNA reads TGTGCCAGCAGCTCGCCAGGGCTCCCCTACGAGCAGTACTTC.

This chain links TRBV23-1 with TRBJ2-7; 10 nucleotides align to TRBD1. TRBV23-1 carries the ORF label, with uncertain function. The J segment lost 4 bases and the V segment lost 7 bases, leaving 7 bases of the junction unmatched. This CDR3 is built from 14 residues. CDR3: CASINRDRGYEQYF. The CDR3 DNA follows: TGCGCCAGCATAAACCGGGACAGGGGATACGAGCAGTACTTC.

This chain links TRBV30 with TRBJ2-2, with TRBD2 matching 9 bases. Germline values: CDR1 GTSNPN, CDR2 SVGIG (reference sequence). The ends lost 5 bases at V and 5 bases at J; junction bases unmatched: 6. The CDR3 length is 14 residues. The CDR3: CAWLAGEITGELFF. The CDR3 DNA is TGTGCCTGGTTAGCGGGGGAGATTACCGGGGAGCTGTTTTTT.

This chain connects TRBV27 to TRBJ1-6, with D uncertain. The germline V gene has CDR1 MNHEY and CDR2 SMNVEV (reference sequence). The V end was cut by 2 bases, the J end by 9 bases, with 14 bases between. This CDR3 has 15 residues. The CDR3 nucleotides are TGTGCCAGCAGTTTAGGGCTCTACGAGGGTTCACCCCTCCACTTT. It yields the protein CASSLGLYEGSPLHF.

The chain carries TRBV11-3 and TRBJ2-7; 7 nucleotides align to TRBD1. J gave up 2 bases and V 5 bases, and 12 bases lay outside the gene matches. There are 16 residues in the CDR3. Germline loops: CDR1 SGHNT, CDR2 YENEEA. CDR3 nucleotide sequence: TGTGCCAGCAGCCTGAGTCCGGGACAGCGAACCTACGAGCAGTACTTC. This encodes CASSLSPGQRTYEQYF.

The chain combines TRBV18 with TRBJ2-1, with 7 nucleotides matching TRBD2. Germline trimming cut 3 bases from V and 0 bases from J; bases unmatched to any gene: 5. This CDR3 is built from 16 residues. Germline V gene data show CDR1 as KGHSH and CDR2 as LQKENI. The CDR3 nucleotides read TGTGCCAGCTCACCTTCTGGCGGGAGCTCCTACAATGAGCAGTTCTTC. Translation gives CASSPSGGSSYNEQFF.

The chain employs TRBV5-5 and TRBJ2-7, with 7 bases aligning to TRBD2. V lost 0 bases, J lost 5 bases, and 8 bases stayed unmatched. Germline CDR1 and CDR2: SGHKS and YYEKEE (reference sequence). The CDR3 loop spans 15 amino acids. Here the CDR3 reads CASSLGGGSRNEQYF. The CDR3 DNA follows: TGTGCCAGCAGCTTGGGGGGCGGGAGCCGCAACGAGCAGTACTTC.

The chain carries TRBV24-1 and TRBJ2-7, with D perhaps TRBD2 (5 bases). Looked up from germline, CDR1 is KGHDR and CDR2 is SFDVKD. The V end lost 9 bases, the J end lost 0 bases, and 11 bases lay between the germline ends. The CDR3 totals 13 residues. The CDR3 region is CATSRGNSYEQYF. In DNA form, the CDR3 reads TGTGCCACCTCCCGGGGTAACTCCTACGAGCAGTACTTC.

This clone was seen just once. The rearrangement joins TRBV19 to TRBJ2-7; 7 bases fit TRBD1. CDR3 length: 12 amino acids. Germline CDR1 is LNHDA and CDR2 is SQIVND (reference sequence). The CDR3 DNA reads TGTGCTACTGTAGGGACAGACTACGAGCAGTACTTC. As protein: CATVGTDYEQYF.

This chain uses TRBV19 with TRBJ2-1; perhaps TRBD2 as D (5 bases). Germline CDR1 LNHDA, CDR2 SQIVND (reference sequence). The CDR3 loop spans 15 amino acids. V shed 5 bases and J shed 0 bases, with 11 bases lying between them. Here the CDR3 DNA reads TGTGCCAGTAGTCTTAGCGATAGCTCCTACAATGAGCAGTTCTTC. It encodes CASSLSDSSYNEQFF.

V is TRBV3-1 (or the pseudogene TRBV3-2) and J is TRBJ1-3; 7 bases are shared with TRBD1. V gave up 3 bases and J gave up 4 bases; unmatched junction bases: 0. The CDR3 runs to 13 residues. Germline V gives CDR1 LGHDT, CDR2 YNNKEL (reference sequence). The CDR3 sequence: CASSQGQGNTIYF. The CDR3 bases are TGTGCCAGCAGCCAGGGACAGGGAAACACCATATATTTT.

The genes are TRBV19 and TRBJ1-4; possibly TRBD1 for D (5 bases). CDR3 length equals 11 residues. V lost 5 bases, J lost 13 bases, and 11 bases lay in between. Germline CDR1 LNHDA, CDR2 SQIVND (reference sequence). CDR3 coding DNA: TGTGCCAGTAGTCGACAGTCCCGACTGTTTTTT. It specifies CASSRQSRLFF.

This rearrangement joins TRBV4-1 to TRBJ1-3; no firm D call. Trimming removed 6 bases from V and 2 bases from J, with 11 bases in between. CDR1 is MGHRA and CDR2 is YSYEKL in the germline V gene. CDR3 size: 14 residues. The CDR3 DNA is TGCGCCAGCAGTTTTCTCGGGGCTGGAAACACCATATATTTT. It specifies CASSFLGAGNTIYF.

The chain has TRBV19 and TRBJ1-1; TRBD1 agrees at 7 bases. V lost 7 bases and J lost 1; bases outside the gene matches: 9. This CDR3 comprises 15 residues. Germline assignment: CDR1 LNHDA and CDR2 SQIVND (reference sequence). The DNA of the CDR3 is TGTGCCAGTATTACAGGGGCCGCTGGGAACACTGAAGCTTTCTTT. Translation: CASITGAAGNTEAFF.

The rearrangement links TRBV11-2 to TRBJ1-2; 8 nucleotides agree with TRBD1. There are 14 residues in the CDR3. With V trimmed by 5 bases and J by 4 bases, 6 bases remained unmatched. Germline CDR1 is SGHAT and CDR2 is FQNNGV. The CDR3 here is CASSPPTGVYGYTF. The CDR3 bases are TGTGCCAGCAGCCCACCGACAGGGGTCTATGGCTACACCTTC.

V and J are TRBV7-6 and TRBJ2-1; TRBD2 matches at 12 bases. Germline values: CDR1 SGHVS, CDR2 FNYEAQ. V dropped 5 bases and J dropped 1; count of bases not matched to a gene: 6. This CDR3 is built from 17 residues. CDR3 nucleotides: TGTGCCAGCAGCACCCGACTAGCGGGAGAATCCTACAATGAGCAGTTCTTC. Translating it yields CASSTRLAGESYNEQFF.

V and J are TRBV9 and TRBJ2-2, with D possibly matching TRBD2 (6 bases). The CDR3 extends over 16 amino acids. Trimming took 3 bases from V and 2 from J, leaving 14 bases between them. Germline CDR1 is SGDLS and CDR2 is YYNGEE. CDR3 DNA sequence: TGTGCCAGCAGCGCCGTTGTAGCGGACAACACCGGGGAGCTGTTTTTT. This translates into CASSAVVADNTGELFF.

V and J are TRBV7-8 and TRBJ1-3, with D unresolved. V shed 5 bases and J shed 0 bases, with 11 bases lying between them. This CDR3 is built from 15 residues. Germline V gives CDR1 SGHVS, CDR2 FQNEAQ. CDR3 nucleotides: TGTGCCAGCAGCCCTAACGCAGGCTCTGGAAACACCATATATTTT. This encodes CASSPNAGSGNTIYF.

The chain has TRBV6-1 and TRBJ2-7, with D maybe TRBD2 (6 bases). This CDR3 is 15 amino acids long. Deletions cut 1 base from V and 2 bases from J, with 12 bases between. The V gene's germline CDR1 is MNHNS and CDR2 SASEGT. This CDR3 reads CASSEVYGGTYEQYF. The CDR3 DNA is TGTGCCAGCAGTGAAGTTTACGGAGGGACCTACGAGCAGTACTTC.

CDR3 DNA sequence: TGTGCCAGCAGTCAGGATGACAGGGTGTTTGATGGCTACACCTTC. It yields the protein CASSQDDRVFDGYTF. The chain uses TRBV28 and TRBJ1-2; 7 bases align to TRBD1. CDR1 MDHEN and CDR2 SYDVKM come from the germline V gene. Trimming took 5 bases from V and 6 from J; bases not matched to a gene: 12. This CDR3 is built from 15 residues.

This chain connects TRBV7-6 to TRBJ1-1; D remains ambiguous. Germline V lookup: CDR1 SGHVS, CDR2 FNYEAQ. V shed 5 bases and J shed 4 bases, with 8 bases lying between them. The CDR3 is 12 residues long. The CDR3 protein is CASSPRSTEAFF. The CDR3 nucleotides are TGTGCCAGCAGCCCGAGGTCCACTGAAGCTTTCTTT.

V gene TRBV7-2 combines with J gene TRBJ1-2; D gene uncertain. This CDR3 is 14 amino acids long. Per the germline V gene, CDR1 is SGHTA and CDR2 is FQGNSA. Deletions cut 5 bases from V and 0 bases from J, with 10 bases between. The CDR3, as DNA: TGTGCCAGCAGCGTCAGAGAGGCTAACTATGGCTACACCTTC. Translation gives CASSVREANYGYTF.

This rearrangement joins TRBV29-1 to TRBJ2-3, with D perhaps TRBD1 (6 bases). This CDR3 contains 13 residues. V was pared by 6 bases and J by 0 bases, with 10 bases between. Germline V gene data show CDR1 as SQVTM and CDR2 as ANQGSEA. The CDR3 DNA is TGCAGCGTGACAGGTCCTAGCACAGATACGCAGTATTTT. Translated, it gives CSVTGPSTDTQYF.

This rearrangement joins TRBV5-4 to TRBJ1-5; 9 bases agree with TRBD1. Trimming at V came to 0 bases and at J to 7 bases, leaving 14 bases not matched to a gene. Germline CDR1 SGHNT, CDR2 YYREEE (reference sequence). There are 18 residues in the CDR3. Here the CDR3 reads CASSLGPPRGQGQQPQHF. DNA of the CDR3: TGTGCCAGCAGCTTGGGGCCTCCTAGGGGACAGGGTCAACAGCCCCAGCATTTT.

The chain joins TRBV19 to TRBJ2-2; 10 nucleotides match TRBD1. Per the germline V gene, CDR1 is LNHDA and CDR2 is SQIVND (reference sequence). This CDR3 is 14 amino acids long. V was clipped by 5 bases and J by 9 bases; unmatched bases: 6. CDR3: CASSPDRGLRELFF. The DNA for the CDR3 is TGTGCCAGTAGTCCTGACAGGGGGCTAAGGGAGCTGTTTTTT.